This is a list of T cell receptor beta chains from one sample in a study of OX40 agonist ivuxolimab in advanced cancers. Sequencing was performed with immunoSEQ multiplex PCR; in TCRdb, only in-frame clones are kept and a portion is missing. The sample records about 71,000 clones, roughly 93% being singletons. Sequencing was performed on CD4+ or CD8+ T cells sorted from blood, taken in a trial of the OX40 agonist ivuxolimab. These receptor sequences come from an adult with an advanced solid tumor such as melanoma, head and neck, liver or kidney cancer. Each CDR3 is given with its conserved first and last residue. D genes are given only for firm matches.

TRBJ1-1	TRBD1	TRBV5-1	CASSITGTGVEAFF	TGCGCCAGCAGTATCACCGGGACAGGGGTTGAAGCTTTCTTT
TRBJ1-2	.	TRBV7-6	CASSLEDNYGYTF	TGTGCCAGCAGCTTAGAAGATAACTATGGCTACACCTTC
TRBJ1-2	TRBD1	TRBV7-9	CASSFVRGDGYTF	TGTGCCAGCAGCTTCGTCAGGGGGGACGGCTACACCTTC
TRBJ1-4	.	TRBV27	CASGYRDRREKLFF	TGTGCCAGCGGTTACCGAGACAGACGGGAAAAACTGTTTTTT
TRBJ2-2	.	TRBV18	CASSRRGRVFF	TGTGCCAGCTCAAGGAGGGGGAGGGTGTTTTTT
TRBJ1-5	.	TRBV15	CATSRDDSNQPQHF	TGTGCCACCAGCAGAGATGACAGCAATCAGCCCCAGCATTTT
TRBJ1-2	.	TRBV28	CASSLWDTPNYGYTF	TGTGCCAGCAGTTTATGGGACACGCCTAACTATGGCTACACCTTC
TRBJ1-5	.	TRBV4-2	CASSQVGEAPNQPQHF	TGTGCCAGCAGCCAAGTTGGGGAGGCCCCCAATCAGCCCCAGCATTTT
TRBJ1-1	.	TRBV20-1	CSTRGAFF	TGCAGTACACGCGGCGCTTTCTTT
TRBJ2-1	.	TRBV7-2	CASSPRDLSSYNEQFF	TGTGCCAGCAGCCCCCGGGACCTCAGCTCCTACAATGAGCAGTTCTTC
TRBJ2-7	TRBD1	TRBV2	CASFPGQAEQYF	TGTGCCAGCTTTCCGGGACAGGCGGAACAGTACTTC